This is a list of T cell receptor beta chains from one sample in a study of blood T cell repertoires in COVID-19. Measured with immunoSEQ multiplex PCR; TCRdb has only the in-frame clones, and not every one. The sample shows 260,000 or so clones, approximately 81% of them seen only once. The sample taken for sequencing was PBMCs or T cells enriched from blood (not recorded which). Receptors were obtained from a woman in her forties or fifties who had recovered from COVID-19. Both conserved end residues are part of each CDR3. The D gene is left open where the match is weak. Clone size is stated in some rows and not others, as once, few, many or a class when expanded.

-	-	TRBV2	TRBJ1-3	TGTGCCAGCAGTGAAACGAGCTCTGGAAACACCATATATTTT	CASSETSSGNTIYF
few	-	TRBV19	TRBJ1-4	TGTGCCAGTAGTACCGGGACAAGGGAAAAACTGTTTTTT	CASSTGTREKLFF
-	TRBD1	TRBV18	TRBJ1-6	TGTGCCAGCTCACCTTCCACGGGACAGAATAATTCACCCCTCCACTTT	CASSPSTGQNNSPLHF
-	-	TRBV9	TRBJ1-4	TGTGCCAGCAGCGTAGAGGACGGGGGAGCTAATGAAAAACTGTTTTTT	CASSVEDGGANEKLFF
many	TRBD1	TRBV7-2	TRBJ1-4	TGTGCCAGCAGCAAGACAGGGCCAACTAATGAAAAACTGTTTTTT	CASSKTGPTNEKLFF
once	TRBD2	TRBV19	TRBJ2-7	TGTGCCAGTAGTCGATCCGCCGGGACTACTCGCCACGAGCAGTACTTC	CASSRSAGTTRHEQYF
-	-	TRBV6-4	TRBJ1-4	TGTGCCAGCAGCAGGGCCTCGGGTGAAAAACTGTTTTTT	CASSRASGEKLFF
-	-	TRBV19	TRBJ2-2	TGTGCCAGTAGTATGTCCCGGCGGGCCAACACCGGGGAGCTGTTTTTT	CASSMSRRANTGELFF
few	TRBD1	TRBV18	TRBJ2-7	TGTGCCAGCTCACCGGACAGGGTGGGCGAGCAGTACTTC	CASSPDRVGEQYF
medium-sized	TRBD1	TRBV7-9	TRBJ2-2	TGTGCCAGCAGCTTAGCCACTTATACAGGGGGACGGGACGGGGAGCTGTTTTTT	CASSLATYTGGRDGELFF
-	TRBD2	TRBV5-4	TRBJ2-7	TGTGCCAGCAGCTCCCCGACTAGCGGGTCCTACGAGCAGTACTTC	CASSSPTSGSYEQYF
-	TRBD1	TRBV19	TRBJ2-2	TGTGCCACCTTGGGACAGGGGAACACCGGGGAGCTGTTTTTT	CATLGQGNTGELFF
-	-	TRBV5-1	TRBJ2-2	TGCGCCAGCAGCTTATTGCCCGGGGTGAACACCGGGGAGCTGTTTTTT	CASSLLPGVNTGELFF
few	TRBD2	TRBV27	TRBJ2-7	TGTGCCAGCAGTCTTGTCGGGAGGGCCTTCCACGAGCAGTACTTC	CASSLVGRAFHEQYF
-	TRBD1	TRBV5-5	TRBJ1-2	TGTGCCAGCAGCTCCCGGGACAGCCAGTTGGGGGGCTACACCTTC	CASSSRDSQLGGYTF
-	-	TRBV9	TRBJ2-7	TGTGCCAGCAGCCCCCGACAGACTCCTTACGAGCAGTACTTC	CASSPRQTPYEQYF
-	-	TRBV5-1	TRBJ1-1	TGCGCCAGCAGCTTGGGGCAGGGCGCTAGGGTGGCTTTCTTT	CASSLGQGARVAFF
-	TRBD2	TRBV4-2	TRBJ2-1	TGTGCCAGCAGCCAATTCGAAGACCCTAGCGGGTACAATGAGCAGTTCTTC	CASSQFEDPSGYNEQFF
-	TRBD1	TRBV15	TRBJ2-7	TGTGCCACCAGCAGAGACCTCGACAGGGATCACGAGCAGTACTTC	CATSRDLDRDHEQYF
-	-	TRBV7-2	TRBJ1-2	TGTGCCAGCAGCCCCGACTATTCTAACTATGGCTACACCTTC	CASSPDYSNYGYTF
-	TRBD2	TRBV2	TRBJ2-3	TGTGCCAGCAGTGTGCGGCTAGCGGGGACCTCCTTCACAGATACGCAGTATTTT	CASSVRLAGTSFTDTQYF
-	TRBD1	TRBV27	TRBJ1-2	TGTGCCAGCAGGCCGTCGGACAGGGGGGACTATGGCTACACCTTC	CASRPSDRGDYGYTF
-	-	TRBV19	TRBJ2-7	TGTGCCAGTAGCCCCCCGGGACTTCGACACTACGAGCAGTACTTC	CASSPPGLRHYEQYF
-	TRBD1	TRBV19	TRBJ1-2	TGTGCCAGTAGCTCACTTACGACAGGGATGTATGGCTACACCTTC	CASSSLTTGMYGYTF
-	TRBD2	TRBV6-2/TRBV6-3	TRBJ2-1	TGTGCCAGCAGTTCCTATAGCGGGAGCTCCTACAATGAGCAGTTCTTC	CASSSYSGSSYNEQFF
-	-	TRBV29-1	TRBJ2-5	TGCAGCGTTGACTACTCCCGTCAAGAGACCCAGTACTTC	CSVDYSRQETQYF
-	-	TRBV19	TRBJ2-7	TGTGCCAGTAGTGCCCGTTTAGACTCCTACGAGCAGTACTTC	CASSARLDSYEQYF
-	TRBD2	TRBV29-1	TRBJ2-1	TGCAGCGGATCCACCGGGACTAGCGGCTACAATGAGCAGTTCTTC	CSGSTGTSGYNEQFF
few	-	TRBV30	TRBJ2-1	TGTGCCTGGTGCGCGGGACGGCACAATGAGCAGTTCTTC	CAWCAGRHNEQFF
-	-	TRBV19	TRBJ2-3	TGTGCCAGTAGTTCTCGCTCGGGAGATACGCAGTATTTT	CASSSRSGDTQYF
-	TRBD2	TRBV6-2/TRBV6-3	TRBJ2-5	TGTGCCAGCAGTTACCTTAGCGGGAGGCCTCAAGAGACCCAGTACTTC	CASSYLSGRPQETQYF
-	-	TRBV4-3	TRBJ1-2	TGCGCCAGCAGCCAAGATCTTACAGGGACCGAAGTGGGTGGCTACACCTTC	CASSQDLTGTEVGGYTF
-	TRBD2	TRBV7-9	TRBJ2-2	TGTGCCAGCAGCAGAGGACTAGCGCAGAACACCGGGGAGCTGTTTTTT	CASSRGLAQNTGELFF
-	-	TRBV30	TRBJ2-5	TGTGCCTGGAGTGGGGGCCCATTATCCGAGACCCAGTACTTC	CAWSGGPLSETQYF
once	TRBD1	TRBV7-9	TRBJ2-1	TGTGCCAGCAGCGACCGGGACAGGGACAATGAGCAGTTCTTC	CASSDRDRDNEQFF
-	-	TRBV18	TRBJ1-1	TGTGCCAGCTCCTTCTCGGGAAACACTGAAGCTTTCTTT	CASSFSGNTEAFF
-	-	TRBV24-1	TRBJ1-1	TGTGCCACCAGTGACGGCGCGGGCACTGAAGCTTTCTTT	CATSDGAGTEAFF
-	-	TRBV5-1	TRBJ2-1	TGCGCCAGCAGAATGCGGGGAGTCAATGAGCAGTTCTTC	CASRMRGVNEQFF
-	-	TRBV27	TRBJ1-5	TGTGCCAGCAGTGGCCAGGGGATGCTGGGTCAGCCCCAGCATTTT	CASSGQGMLGQPQHF
few	TRBD1	TRBV5-1	TRBJ1-2	TGCGCCAGCAGCTTGGATGGACAGGCTACTGGCTACACCTTC	CASSLDGQATGYTF
-	-	TRBV27	TRBJ1-3	TGTGCCAGCAGTTTATCAGGGGTAGGAAACACCATATATTTT	CASSLSGVGNTIYF
-	TRBD1	TRBV7-2	TRBJ1-1	TGTGCCAGCAGCTTAGGGGCCGGGACAGGGGAATTGGTAGCTTTCTTT	CASSLGAGTGELVAFF
-	TRBD2	TRBV29-1	TRBJ2-3	TGCAGCGTAAAGCGGGGGGCCAGCACAGATACGCAGTATTTT	CSVKRGASTDTQYF
once	TRBD1	TRBV5-1	TRBJ1-3	TGCGCCAGCAGCCAAACAGGGGGGAGCTCTGGAAACACCATATATTTT	CASSQTGGSSGNTIYF
-	TRBD1	TRBV19	TRBJ1-4	TGTGCCACCCGGGACAGTAATGAAAAACTGTTTTTT	CATRDSNEKLFF
-	TRBD2	TRBV7-2	TRBJ2-1	TGTGCCAGCAGCTTAGAAACTAGCGGGGGGGCCCATGAGCAGTTCTTC	CASSLETSGGAHEQFF
-	TRBD1	TRBV6-4	TRBJ2-3	TGTGCCAGCAGTGAGACAGGGGGCACAGATACGCAGTATTTT	CASSETGGTDTQYF
-	-	TRBV5-1	TRBJ1-1	TGCGCCAGCAGCTTAGACAAGACAAACACTGAAGCTTTCTTT	CASSLDKTNTEAFF
once	TRBD1	TRBV15	TRBJ2-5	TGTGCCACCAGCAGACCCGACAGGGGGGGAGAGACCCAGTACTTC	CATSRPDRGGETQYF
-	-	TRBV7-6	TRBJ1-1	TGTGCCAGCAGCCCCCGGGGGGGTAACACTGAAGCTTTCTTT	CASSPRGGNTEAFF
-	TRBD1	TRBV6-5	TRBJ1-2	TGTGCCAGCAGTCGACAGGGGGCAGATTATGGCTACACCTTC	CASSRQGADYGYTF
-	TRBD2	TRBV6-1	TRBJ2-5	TGTGCCAGCAGTGAACAGGCGGGCGGGGGGGCGGAGACCCAGTACTTC	CASSEQAGGGAETQYF
-	-	TRBV7-6	TRBJ2-1	TGTGCCAGCAGTAGGGGCTCCAGCTCCTACAATGAGCAGTTCTTC	CASSRGSSSYNEQFF
-	-	TRBV12-3/TRBV12-4	TRBJ1-1	TGTGCCAGCAGTTTAGCGGACAGTATTGAAGCTTTCTTT	CASSLADSIEAFF
-	-	TRBV7-9	TRBJ2-7	TGTGCCAGCAGCCAGGCTGGCGGGTCCTACGAGCAGTACTTC	CASSQAGGSYEQYF